This T cell receptor (beta chain) comes out of a study of T cell changes during pregnancy in multiple sclerosis (dated by TCRdb to about 2019). For the wider study: In women with multiple sclerosis, the researchers looked at how the T cell repertoire shifted as pregnancy progressed.

Libraries were built with the immunoSEQ multiplex PCR assay. The clones in this table, taken by TCRdb from immuneACCESS, are in-frame only. Not every clone is retained; where verified, under half of the shortfall comes from an unresolved V gene, and the cause of the rest is unknown. Across this sample there are around 60,000 clones, with about 90% seen only once. Approximately 0.45% of the sample goes to the ten largest clones. A remark on this clone: It lacks a known antigen. Base qualities were left out, and no much larger clone turns up one base away.

The CDR3 holds 13 amino acids from the cysteine to the phenylalanine. Only CDR3 DNA is held: 39 bases, read in frame from base 1. The CDR1 and CDR2 encoded by the germline V gene are SGDLS and YYNGEE. The junction carries 9 bases between V and J, which are trimmed by 3 bases and 4 bases respectively. Sequenced here: CD4+ T cells from peripheral blood mononuclear cells, sampled after pregnancy. This sequence uses TRBV9 and TRBJ2-3; the D gene identity is not certain. This receptor was taken from a female donor in good health, enrolled as a control in a pregnancy study. The CDR3 reads CASSDSPSDTQYF. The DNA is as follows: TGTGCCAGCAGCGACTCGCCGTCAGATACGCAGTATTTT.